This T cell receptor (beta chain) emerged from a study of cytomegalovirus exposure and HLA in healthy donors. The overall study: Of 350 to 400 genotyped donors, 81% grouped in the Caucasian-associated ancestry cluster.

Points on this clone: Its target is unknown.

This CDR3 has 14 amino acids. V was clipped by 2 bases and J by 5 bases; unmatched bases: 5. CDR1 is SGHRS and CDR2 is YFSETQ in the germline V gene. PCR employed 60 Vbeta and 13 Jbeta primers. Libraries were prepared by immunoSEQ multiplex PCR; TCRdb keeps only in-frame clonotypes and omits some of them. Here the sample table reports roughly 190,000 clones. Study-wide results and caveats: In vitro checks showed that a few CMV-associated chains really do target CMV antigens. A prior analysis recorded that most TCR beta V segments were productive about 90% or about 30% of the time. Evidence from a later analysis indicated that most CMV-associated TCR beta chains looked HLA-restricted.

The rearrangement joins TRBV5-1 to TRBJ2-7; 9 bases are a match to TRBD2. This receptor was obtained from a man in his thirties or forties in good health and CMV-seronegative. The sequenced sample was PBMCs. CDR3 bases: TGCGCCAGCAGCTTAAGCGGGAGGAAGGACGAGCAGTACTTC. As protein: CASSLSGRKDEQYF.